The T cell receptor beta chain under discussion was sequenced for a study of T cells in localized non-small cell lung cancer. Lung adjacent to the tumor, free of atypia, was sampled at least 2 cm from its margin. CDR3 size: 14 residues. The J segment lost 2 bases and the V segment lost 4 bases, leaving 3 bases of the junction unmatched. Germline V gives CDR1 GTSNPN, CDR2 SVGIG (reference sequence). This clone has only a few counts. Produced via immunoSEQ multiplex PCR; TCRdb's table is partial and in-frame only. The sample yields 2,500 to 3,000 clones, under 30% seen once. The starting material was normal lung tissue next to the tumor, obtained before any cancer treatment. This sequence originates from a male donor at least 60 years old with stage II lung adenocarcinoma. The rearrangement uses TRBV30 and TRBJ2-3; 10 positions agree with TRBD2. CDR3 sequence: CAWKRGGDTDTQYF. The CDR3 nucleotides are TGTGCCTGGAAGCGGGGGGGAGACACAGATACGCAGTATTTT.